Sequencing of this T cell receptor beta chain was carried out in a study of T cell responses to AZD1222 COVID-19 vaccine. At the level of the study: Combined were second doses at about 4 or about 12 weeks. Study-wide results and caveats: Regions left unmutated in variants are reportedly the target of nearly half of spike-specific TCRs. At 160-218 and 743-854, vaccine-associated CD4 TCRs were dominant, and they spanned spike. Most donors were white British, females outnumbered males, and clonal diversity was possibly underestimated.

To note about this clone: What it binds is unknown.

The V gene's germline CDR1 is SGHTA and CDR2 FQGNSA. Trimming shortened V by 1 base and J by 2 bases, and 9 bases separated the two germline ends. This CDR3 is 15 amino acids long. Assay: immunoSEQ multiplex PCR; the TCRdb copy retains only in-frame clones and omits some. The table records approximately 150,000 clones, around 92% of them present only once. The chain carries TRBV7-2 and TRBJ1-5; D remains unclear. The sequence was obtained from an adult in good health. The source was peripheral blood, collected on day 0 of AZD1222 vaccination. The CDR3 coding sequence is TGTGCCAGCAGCTTAGGACACGGGGGCAATCAGCCCCAGCATTTT. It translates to CASSLGHGGNQPQHF.